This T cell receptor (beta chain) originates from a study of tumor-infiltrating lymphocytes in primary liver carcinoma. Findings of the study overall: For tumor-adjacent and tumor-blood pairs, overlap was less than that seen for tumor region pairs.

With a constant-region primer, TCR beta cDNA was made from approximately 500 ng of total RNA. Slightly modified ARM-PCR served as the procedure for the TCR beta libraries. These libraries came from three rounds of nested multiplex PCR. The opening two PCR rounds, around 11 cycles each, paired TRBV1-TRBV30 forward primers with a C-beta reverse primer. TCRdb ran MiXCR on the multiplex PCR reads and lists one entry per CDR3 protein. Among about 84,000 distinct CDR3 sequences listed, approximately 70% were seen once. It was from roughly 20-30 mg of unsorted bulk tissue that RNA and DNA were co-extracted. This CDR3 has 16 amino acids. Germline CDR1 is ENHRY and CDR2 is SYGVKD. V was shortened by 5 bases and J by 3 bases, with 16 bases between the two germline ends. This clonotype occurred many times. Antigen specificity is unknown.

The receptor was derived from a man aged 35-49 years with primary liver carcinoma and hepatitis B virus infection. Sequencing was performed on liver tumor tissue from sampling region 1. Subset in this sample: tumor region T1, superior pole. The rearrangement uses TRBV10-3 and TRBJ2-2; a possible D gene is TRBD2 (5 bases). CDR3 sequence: CAISKAGQLDTGELFF. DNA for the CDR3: TGTGCCATCAGTAAAGCTGGGCAACTAGACACCGGGGAGCTGTTTTTT.